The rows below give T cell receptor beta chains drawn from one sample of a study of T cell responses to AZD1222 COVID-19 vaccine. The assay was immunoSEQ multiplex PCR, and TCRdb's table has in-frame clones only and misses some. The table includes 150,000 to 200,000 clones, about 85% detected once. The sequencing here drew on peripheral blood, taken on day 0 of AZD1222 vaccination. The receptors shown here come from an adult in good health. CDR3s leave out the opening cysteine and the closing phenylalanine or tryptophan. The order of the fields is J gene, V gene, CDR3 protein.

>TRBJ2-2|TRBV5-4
ASSFVTLNTGELF
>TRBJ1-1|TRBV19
ASSPETGTVNTEAF
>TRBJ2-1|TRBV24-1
ATSDLDRGLRDEQF
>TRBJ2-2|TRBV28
ASSGDRRNTGELF
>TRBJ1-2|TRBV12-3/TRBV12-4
ASSLTGGSGYT
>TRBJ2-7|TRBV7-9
ASSLAPGGFYEQY
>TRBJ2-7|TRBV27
ASSLDSPGQGIYEQY
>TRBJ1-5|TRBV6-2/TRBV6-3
ASSYRGDQPQH
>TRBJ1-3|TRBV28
ASSSRDSGNTIY
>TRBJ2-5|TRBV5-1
ASSLTGETQY
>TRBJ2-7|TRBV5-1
ASSSGRHSAGGPYEQY
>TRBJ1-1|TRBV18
ASSPLGEVGTEAF
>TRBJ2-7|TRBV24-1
ATSDVGQGKRY
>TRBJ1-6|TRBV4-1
ASSQDPRGGGETPLH
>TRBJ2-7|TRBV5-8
ASSLQVGIEQY
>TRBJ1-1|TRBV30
AWMPGGNTEAF
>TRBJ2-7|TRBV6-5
ASSYGRDNPSYEQY
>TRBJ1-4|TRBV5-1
ASSLAMRGTNEKLF
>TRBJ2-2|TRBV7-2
ASRTVTGELF
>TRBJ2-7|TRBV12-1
ASSFAGTVNEQY
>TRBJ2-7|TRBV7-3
ASSPDTYEQY
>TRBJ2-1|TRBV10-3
AISAQVYNEQF
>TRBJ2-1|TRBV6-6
ASSYGAGGDNEQF
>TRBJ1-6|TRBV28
ASNDPGGSYNSPLH
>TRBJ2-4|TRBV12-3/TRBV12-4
ASSLGGPIQY
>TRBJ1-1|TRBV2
ASSLVLMNTEAF
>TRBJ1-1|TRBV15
ATSRVRQGYTEAF
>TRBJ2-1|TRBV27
ASSLVHNSYNEQF
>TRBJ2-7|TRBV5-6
ASIRWGDWGLAYEQY
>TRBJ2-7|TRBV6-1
ASSEPGQVHYEQY
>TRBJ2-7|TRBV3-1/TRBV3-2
ASGAGYEQY
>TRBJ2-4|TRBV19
ASSYGRRGKVDKNIQY
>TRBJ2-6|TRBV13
ASSSGQASGANVLT
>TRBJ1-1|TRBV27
ASSFRQRTEAF
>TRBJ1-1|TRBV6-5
ASSYGGANTEAF
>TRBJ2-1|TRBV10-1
ASGQHPNFGLAGLVNEQF
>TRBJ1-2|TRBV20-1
SARVQRGYT
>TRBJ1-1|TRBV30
AWSFDTEAF
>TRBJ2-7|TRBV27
ASSLLLSGGTHEQY
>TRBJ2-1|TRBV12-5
ASGLAGQGAPKGEQF
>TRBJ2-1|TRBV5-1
ASQRGTYNEQF
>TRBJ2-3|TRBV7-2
ASSQGSGRATDTQY
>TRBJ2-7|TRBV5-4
ASSLRGYEQY
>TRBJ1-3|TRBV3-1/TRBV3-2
ASSQFGNTGNTIY
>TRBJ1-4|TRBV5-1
ASSISGTSNEKLF
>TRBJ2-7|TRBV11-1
ASSLTGTGYEQY